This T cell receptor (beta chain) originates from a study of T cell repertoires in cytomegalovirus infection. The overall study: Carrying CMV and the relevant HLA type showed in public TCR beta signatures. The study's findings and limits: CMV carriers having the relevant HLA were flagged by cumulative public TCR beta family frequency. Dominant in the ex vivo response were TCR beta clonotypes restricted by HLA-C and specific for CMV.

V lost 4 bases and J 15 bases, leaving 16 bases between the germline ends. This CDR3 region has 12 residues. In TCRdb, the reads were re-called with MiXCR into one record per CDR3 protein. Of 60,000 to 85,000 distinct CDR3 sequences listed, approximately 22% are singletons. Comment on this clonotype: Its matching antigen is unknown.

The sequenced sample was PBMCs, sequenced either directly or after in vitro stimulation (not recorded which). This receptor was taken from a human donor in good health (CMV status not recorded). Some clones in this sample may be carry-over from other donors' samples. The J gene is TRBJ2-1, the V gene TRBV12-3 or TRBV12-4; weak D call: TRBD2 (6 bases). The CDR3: CASSSIGTLPFF. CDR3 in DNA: TGTGCCAGCAGTTCGATCGGGACTCTACCGTTCTTC.